This T cell receptor (beta chain) was captured in a study of a mutant IDH1 vaccine in newly diagnosed glioma. Looking at the study overall: Weeks 1, 3, 5, 7, 11, 15, 19 and 23 were when patients received their eight vaccinations. Patients arrived already treated with radiotherapy, temozolomide, or both, most having had both.

This sample's time point: week 11, during vaccination. Topical imiquimod was applied with each vaccine dose, which held 300 ug of mutant IDH1 20-mer peptide. Donors had new IDH1-mutant astrocytomas of WHO grade 3 or 4 (ATRX-lost). Here immunoSEQ multiplex PCR was the method, and the copy in TCRdb shows in-frame clones only, minus some. The sample has around 40,000 clones, roughly 84% seen once. CDR1 SGDLS and CDR2 YYNGEE come from the germline V gene. CDR3 length: 15 amino acids. V lost 4 bases to trimming and J lost 3 bases, with 14 bases between them. General observations from the study: Any relationship between pseudoprogression and changes in top peripheral T cell clonotypes seemed absent.

This clone occurred a few times. The antigen is undetermined. The chain is built from TRBV9 and TRBJ1-5; a possible D gene is TRBD1 (6 bases). The material was PBMCs, obtained from a glioma patient whose treatment included an IDH1 peptide vaccine. The sequence came from a man aged 40-49 years with glioma. The DNA of the CDR3 is TGTGCCAGCAGCTTAGAGGGGGGGCTCAATCAGCCCCAGCATTTT. Its translation is CASSLEGGLNQPQHF.